These 15 T cell receptor beta chains were sequenced from one sample in a study of blood T cell repertoires in COVID-19. Using immunoSEQ multiplex PCR, the repertoire was profiled, and TCRdb retains in-frame clones only, with some absent. The sample shows 160,000 or so clones, 87% of them seen only once. The sequencing input was peripheral blood. These receptor sequences come from a woman aged 45-60 years with acute or convalescent COVID-19.

The chain carries TRBV19 and TRBJ1-3, with 9 bases aligning to TRBD1. Germline V gene sequence: CDR1 LNHDA, CDR2 SQIVND (reference sequence). The CDR3 has 14 amino acids. The V gene end was trimmed by 7 bases and the J gene end by 10 bases; junction bases not matched to a gene: 11. DNA for the CDR3: TGTGCCAGTACCCCCCCCCGGGACAGGGAGACCATATATTTT. It translates to CASTPPRDRETIYF. Full variable domain (missing parts from reference TRBV19 and TRBJ1-3): DGGITQSPKYLFRKEGQNVTLSCEQNLNHDAMYWYRQDPGQGLRLIYYSQIVNDFQKGDIAEGYSVSREKKESFPLTVTSAQKNPTAFYLCASTPPRDRETIYFGEGSWLTVV.

As regards this clone: The same CDR3 arises from other DNA sequences in this sample as well. The chain carries TRBV12-3 or TRBV12-4 and TRBJ2-5, with unresolved D. The CDR3 runs to 11 residues. Trimming pared 6 bases from V and 5 bases from J, leaving 7 bases between. CDR3 in amino acids: CASSWAETQYF. Written as DNA, the CDR3 is TGTGCCAGCAGCTGGGCGGAGACCCAGTACTTC.

This clone was counted between two and nine times. The V gene is TRBV19, the J gene TRBJ1-2, with a weak D call TRBD1 (5 bases). V was trimmed by 6 bases and J by 4 bases, leaving 15 bases between them. Germline CDR1 and CDR2: LNHDA and SQIVND (reference sequence). The CDR3 runs to 14 residues. The CDR3 region is CASSLYGAPYGYTF. In nucleotides, the CDR3 is TGTGCCAGTAGCCTGTATGGGGCCCCCTATGGCTACACCTTC.

The chain carries TRBV3-1 (or the pseudogene TRBV3-2) and TRBJ2-5; D is possibly TRBD2 (6 bases). Between the trimmed V and J ends, which lost 3 bases and 4 bases, there was a span of 12 bases. Germline-derived CDR1 and CDR2 are LGHDT and YNNKEL (reference sequence). CDR3 length equals 14 residues. The CDR3 loop is CASSQPPGVETQYF. The DNA of the CDR3 is TGTGCCAGCAGCCAGCCCCCGGGAGTAGAGACCCAGTACTTC.

The rearrangement joins TRBV7-2 to TRBJ2-5; no definite D call. V was clipped by 4 bases and J by 1 base, with 4 bases between them. This CDR3 spans 12 amino acids. CDR1 and CDR2 (germline): SGHTA, FQGNSA. CDR3 sequence: CASSSFQETQYF. The DNA for the CDR3 is TGTGCCAGCAGCTCCTTCCAAGAGACCCAGTACTTC.

This chain links TRBV9 with TRBJ2-1; 12 positions match TRBD2. The germline CDR1 and CDR2 sequences are SGDLS and YYNGEE. V shed 3 bases and J 5 bases; nucleotides not matched to a gene: 3. The length of the CDR3 is 15 residues. CDR3 sequence (DNA): TGTGCCAGCAGCGAAAGACTAGCGGGAGACAATGAGCAGTTCTTC. Protein sequence: CASSERLAGDNEQFF.

This sequence joins TRBV7-9 and TRBJ1-2; D remains unclear. In germline, CDR1 is SEHNR, CDR2 FQNEAQ (reference sequence). V lost 3 bases, J lost 12 bases, and 2 bases lay in between. The length of the CDR3 is 8 residues. The CDR3 loop reads CASSFNTF. The CDR3 region has the DNA TGTGCCAGCAGCTTTAACACCTTC. The entire variable domain, with the rest obtained from reference TRBV7-9 and TRBJ1-2, is as follows: DTGVSQNPRHKITKRGQNVTFRCDPISEHNRLYWYRQTLGQGPEFLTYFQNEAQLEKSRLLSDRFSAERPKGSFSTLEIQRTEQGDSAMYLCASSFNTFGSGTRLTVV.

Only a few counts were recorded for this clone. The chain links TRBV28 to TRBJ1-1; possibly TRBD1 for D (6 bases). V was shortened by 8 bases and J by 1 base, with 14 bases between the two germline ends. The length of the CDR3 is 14 residues. The V gene's germline CDR1 is MDHEN and CDR2 SYDVKM. CDR3 region: CASRLYRENTEAFF. DNA for the CDR3: TGTGCCAGCCGGTTATACAGGGAGAACACTGAAGCTTTCTTT.

The chain couples TRBV5-8 to TRBJ2-5; D might be TRBD2 (6 bases). Germline assignment: CDR1 SGHTS and CDR2 YDEGEE. The CDR3 sequence is 16 residues long. V was cut by 4 bases and J by 0 bases, with 16 bases left in between. DNA for the CDR3: TGTGCCAGCAGCCCTACTTGGGGGGACCACCAAGAGACCCAGTACTTC. This translates into CASSPTWGDHQETQYF.

This rearrangement joins TRBV27 to TRBJ2-3; D is possibly TRBD2 (6 bases). V was cut by 8 bases and J by 5 bases, with 8 bases left in between. This CDR3 is 11 amino acids long. Germline CDR1 is MNHEY and CDR2 is SMNVEV (reference sequence). CDR3 DNA sequence: TGTGCCAGCGGGGGGATAGATACGCAGTATTTT. Protein sequence: CASGGIDTQYF.

The V and J genes are TRBV4-1 and TRBJ1-1; D remains unclear. Germline CDR1 is MGHRA and CDR2 is YSYEKL. The CDR3 runs 15 residues. V was trimmed by 1 base and J by 3 bases, leaving 12 bases between them. CDR3 bases: TGCGCCAGCAGCCAAGCGGAGCTAGACGACACTGAAGCTTTCTTT. It encodes CASSQAELDDTEAFF.

This chain links TRBV7-2 with TRBJ1-3, with D possibly matching TRBD1 (5 bases). Germline V gene lookup returns CDR1 SGHTA and CDR2 FQGNSA. V was clipped by 1 base and J by 0 bases, with 13 bases between them. The length of the CDR3 is 17 residues. The CDR3 region is CASSLGWGFGSGNTIYF. CDR3 nucleotides: TGTGCCAGCAGCTTAGGCTGGGGCTTCGGCTCTGGAAACACCATATATTTT. Full variable domain (missing parts from reference TRBV7-2 and TRBJ1-3): GAGVSQSPSNKVTEKGKDVELRCDPISGHTALYWYRQSLGQGLEFLIYFQGNSAPDKSGLPSDRFSAERTGGSVSTLTIQRTQQEDSAVYLCASSLGWGFGSGNTIYFGEGSWLTVV.

The rearrangement links TRBV6-2 or TRBV6-3 to TRBJ1-6; D unclear. This CDR3 is built from 17 residues. Germline V gene lookup returns CDR1 MNHEY and CDR2 SVGEGT. Between the trimmed V and J ends, which lost 3 bases and 0 bases, there was a span of 12 bases. The DNA for the CDR3 is TGTGCCAGCAGTTATCCCTCTAGGAGCTCCTATAATTCACCCCTCCACTTT. It encodes CASSYPSRSSYNSPLHF.

The chain is built from TRBV5-6 and TRBJ2-7; 9 bases align to TRBD1. CDR1 is SGHDT, CDR2 YYEEEE, per germline. J was trimmed by 3 bases and V by 5 bases; bases with no gene match: 0. The CDR3 is made up of 12 amino acids. The DNA for the CDR3 is TGTGCCAGCAGGGACAGGGGCTACGAGCAGTACTTC. Translated, it gives CASRDRGYEQYF.

This rearrangement joins TRBV6-5 to TRBJ1-4, with D perhaps TRBD1 (5 bases). The ends were cut back, 0 bases at V and 8 bases at J, with 10 bases in the middle. The CDR3 extends over 14 amino acids. Per the germline V gene, CDR1 is MNHEY and CDR2 is SVGAGI. This CDR3 is CASSYSYRLEKLFF. CDR3 bases: TGTGCCAGCAGTTACTCGTACAGGTTGGAAAAACTGTTTTTT.